The 9 T cell receptor beta chains below were found in one sample sequenced in a study of blood T cells in healthy people across ages. The second PCR ran about 6 to 12 cycles with a sample-barcoded 5' primer and J-beta primers. TCRdb reprocessed the 5' RACE reads with MiXCR, giving one entry per CDR3 protein. The sample holds more than 750,000 distinct CDR3 sequences, just under 30% seen once. The same data also went into a second study, on T cells of mothers and their children.

Sequencing was done on a sample of blood. These receptors all come from a woman between 40 and 55 years old in good health.

The chain recombines TRBV5-1 with TRBJ2-1; 8 bases agree with TRBD2. V trimming: 3 bases; J trimming: 5 bases; junction bases outside the gene matches: 13. The CDR3 contains 17 residues. Germline V CDR1 and CDR2: SGHRS, YFSETQ. CDR3 in DNA: TGCGCCAGCAGCTCTATAAAAAGCGGGGGTCCGAACAATGAGCAGTTCTTC. This encodes CASSSIKSGGPNNEQFF.

This sequence joins TRBV20-1 and TRBJ2-7, with TRBD1 matching 8 bases. After removal of 5 bases from V and 2 bases from J, the junction contained 11 bases not matched to a gene. The CDR3 has 15 residues. The V gene's germline CDR1 is DFQATT and CDR2 SNEGSKA (reference sequence). This CDR3 reads CSACDSDRVAYEQYF. The CDR3 DNA sequence: TGCAGTGCTTGCGACTCGGACAGGGTCGCCTACGAGCAGTACTTC.

This clonotype was found a few times. The chain is built from TRBV28 and TRBJ1-3; no firm D call. Trimming took off 7 bases at V and 0 bases at J, with 10 bases between the two ends. Germline values: CDR1 MDHEN, CDR2 SYDVKM. The CDR3 has 14 residues. The CDR3 spells CASISISSGNTIYF. CDR3 coding DNA: TGTGCCAGCATCTCTATCAGCTCTGGAAACACCATATATTTT.

The genes are TRBV7-6 and TRBJ1-1, with TRBD1 as a possible D gene (6 bases). The CDR3 runs to 15 residues. Per the germline V gene, CDR1 is SGHVS and CDR2 is FNYEAQ. Trimming shortened V by 8 bases and J by 11 bases, and 27 bases separated the two germline ends. CDR3 sequence (DNA): TGTGCCAGCGGGGCACTAGGGGGGGAATGGTCAAACGCTTTCTTT. Its translation is CASGALGGEWSNAFF.

This clonotype was counted only a few times. The J gene is TRBJ1-2, the V gene TRBV2; D remains ambiguous. V lost 7 bases, J lost 8 bases, and 20 bases lay in between. The CDR3 consists of 14 residues. Germline V lookup: CDR1 SNHLY, CDR2 FYNNEI. The CDR3 is CASTSAGSRGGYTF. The CDR3, as DNA: TGTGCCAGCACTTCGGCCGGATCGCGGGGAGGCTACACCTTC.

This chain uses TRBV19 with TRBJ1-1; no firm D call. In germline, CDR1 is LNHDA, CDR2 SQIVND (reference sequence). Trimming took off 0 bases at V and 2 bases at J, with 7 bases between the two ends. There are 14 residues in the CDR3. CDR3 protein: CASSIDRGNTEAFF. The CDR3 DNA reads TGTGCCAGTAGTATAGATCGCGGCAACACTGAAGCTTTCTTT. The full variable domain, completed using reference TRBV19 and TRBJ1-1, is DGGITQSPKYLFRKEGQNVTLSCEQNLNHDAMYWYRQDPGQGLRLIYYSQIVNDFQKGDIAEGYSVSREKKESFPLTVTSAQKNPTAFYLCASSIDRGNTEAFFGQGTRLTVV.

This clonotype was found many times. V is TRBV27 and J is TRBJ2-7, with 7 bases aligning to TRBD1. The CDR3 has 17 amino acids. Germline assignment: CDR1 MNHEY and CDR2 SMNVEV (reference sequence). V shed 5 bases and J 4 bases; nucleotides not matched to a gene: 17. The CDR3, as DNA: TGTGCCAGCAGTCCCCACCCCGACAGGGCTGGGGTTTACGAGCAGTACTTC. Translating gives CASSPHPDRAGVYEQYF.

This clonotype has ten or more counts. The V gene is TRBV28, the J gene TRBJ2-7, with a weak D call TRBD1 (6 bases). The V end was cut by 7 bases, the J end by 7 bases, with 26 bases between. This CDR3 is 16 amino acids long. Germline V gene sequence: CDR1 MDHEN, CDR2 SYDVKM. The CDR3 coding sequence is TGTGCCAGCATCCCGCAACAGGGAAAAGGATTGAGGGAGCAGTACTTC. This codes for CASIPQQGKGLREQYF.

The chain has TRBV12-3 or TRBV12-4 and TRBJ1-5, with no clear D. The CDR3 length is 13 residues. CDR3: CASQLLSNQPQHF. CDR3 bases: TGTGCATCACAGCTCCTTAGCAATCAGCCCCAGCATTTT.